The 21 T cell receptor beta chains in this list originate from one sample, sequenced in a study of cytomegalovirus exposure and HLA in healthy donors. Both 60 Vbeta primers and 13 Jbeta primers went into the PCR. Sequenced by immunoSEQ multiplex PCR; TCRdb stores in-frame clones only, minus some. The data show 100,000 to 150,000 clones, with approximately 75% seen just once and about 1% held by the top ten. Sequenced sample: PBMCs. These receptors came from a male donor in good health and CMV-seronegative.

The sample holds a few counts of this clone. V usage is TRBV4-3 and J usage is TRBJ1-6; 8 bases agree with TRBD1. The trim removed 0 bases at V and 10 bases at J, leaving 8 bases unmatched. The germline CDR1 and CDR2 sequences are LGHNA and YSLEER. The CDR3 spans 16 residues. DNA for the CDR3: TGCGCCAGCAGCCAAGATACGATGGCAGGGGGCTCACCCCTCCACTTT. Protein product: CASSQDTMAGGSPLHF.

V gene TRBV7-9 combines with J gene TRBJ2-3, with 14 positions matching TRBD2. The CDR3 is 17 amino acids. V dropped 3 bases and J dropped 4; count of bases not matched to a gene: 6. In germline, CDR1 is SEHNR, CDR2 FQNEAQ (reference sequence). The DNA for the CDR3 is TGTGCCAGCAGCTTCGGACTAGCGGGGGGTGGGGCAGATACGCAGTATTTT. Protein product: CASSFGLAGGGADTQYF.

The chain has TRBV9 and TRBJ2-3, with D possibly being TRBD2 (6 bases). Germline V gene sequence: CDR1 SGDLS, CDR2 YYNGEE. The germline V and J ends were trimmed by 5 bases and 6 bases, with 13 bases remaining between them. This CDR3 is 13 amino acids long. The chain's CDR3 is CASRAEGMDTQYF. CDR3 bases: TGTGCCAGCAGGGCGGAGGGGATGGATACGCAGTATTTT.

This chain links TRBV11-2 with TRBJ2-5, with D possibly matching TRBD1 (6 bases). From germline, CDR1 is SGHAT and CDR2 FQNNGV. The V gene lost 2 bases and the J gene lost 1 base, with 11 bases spanning the gap. CDR3 size: 15 residues. The CDR3 protein is CASSLFIGGQETQYF. DNA for the CDR3: TGTGCCAGCAGCTTATTTATAGGGGGCCAAGAGACCCAGTACTTC.

V and J are TRBV28 and TRBJ2-5; D is perhaps TRBD2 (6 bases). With 6 bases removed from V and 2 bases from J, the gap between germline ends came to 13 bases. The germline gives CDR1 MDHEN, CDR2 SYDVKM. This CDR3 region has 14 residues. The CDR3 DNA follows: TGTGCCAGCAGACCTGGAGGGGTACAAGAGACCCAGTACTTC. This gives the protein CASRPGGVQETQYF.

The chain uses TRBV10-2 and TRBJ1-1, with D perhaps matching TRBD1 (5 bases). The germline gives CDR1 WSHSY, CDR2 SAAADI. This CDR3 has 14 amino acids. V lost 6 bases and J lost 0, with 11 bases in between. The CDR3 region is CASSRVGMNTEAFF. The CDR3 nucleotides read TGCGCCAGCAGCAGGGTTGGGATGAACACTGAAGCTTTCTTT.

The chain employs TRBV19 and TRBJ1-1; D unclear. V was clipped by 5 bases and J by 1 base, with 14 bases between them. Germline CDR1 is LNHDA and CDR2 is SQIVND (reference sequence). CDR3 size: 15 residues. The CDR3 spells CASSPLGGGNTEAFF. The CDR3 DNA is TGTGCCAGTAGTCCCCTCGGCGGTGGGAACACTGAAGCTTTCTTT.

The chain has TRBV7-9 and TRBJ1-4; D is possibly TRBD1 (5 bases). The length of the CDR3 is 16 residues. The V and J ends lost 4 bases and 3 bases respectively, with 15 bases between them. Per germline, CDR1 SEHNR and CDR2 FQNEAQ (reference sequence). The CDR3 nucleotides are TGTGCCAGCAGCTCTAGATCCGGAGGGGCTAATGAAAAACTGTTTTTT. This translates into CASSSRSGGANEKLFF.

For this clone: The sample holds other DNA sequences that translate to the same CDR3. The rearrangement uses TRBV5-4 and TRBJ1-2; TRBD1 matches 9 bases. Trimming cost V 3 bases and J 5 bases; bases outside gene matches: 2. The CDR3 loop spans 13 amino acids. CDR1 is SGHNT and CDR2 is YYREEE in the germline V gene (reference sequence). CDR3 region: CASSYGQGYGYTF. CDR3 DNA sequence: TGTGCCAGCAGCTATGGACAGGGGTATGGCTACACCTTC.

This clone was seen only a few times. The chain links TRBV5-1 to TRBJ2-7; perhaps TRBD1 as D (6 bases). This CDR3 is 17 amino acids long. Germline CDR1 is SGHRS and CDR2 is YFSETQ. Deletions cut 2 bases from V and 0 bases from J, with 18 bases between. CDR3 in DNA: TGCGCCAGCAGCTTTGGGGGCGGGCAGGGAAGCTCCTACGAGCAGTACTTC. It translates to CASSFGGGQGSSYEQYF.

This clone occurred once. The V and J genes are TRBV9 and TRBJ2-5, with 7 bases identical to TRBD2. The V and J ends lost 0 bases and 2 bases, in that order; junction bases with no gene match: 7. The germline V gene encodes CDR1 SGDLS and CDR2 YYNGEE. The CDR3 covers 16 residues. The CDR3 sequence is CASSVGWSSGQETQYF. The CDR3 DNA reads TGTGCCAGCAGCGTAGGTTGGTCTAGCGGTCAAGAGACCCAGTACTTC.

The V call is TRBV9, the J call TRBJ2-2; the match to TRBD1 covers 10 bases. Germline V gene sequence: CDR1 SGDLS, CDR2 YYNGEE. Trimming at V came to 3 bases and at J to 4 bases, leaving 3 bases not matched to a gene. The CDR3 spans 15 residues. Here the CDR3 reads CASSGDRGSTGELFF. DNA for the CDR3: TGTGCCAGCAGCGGGGACAGGGGCAGCACCGGGGAGCTGTTTTTT.

The V and J genes are TRBV5-1 and TRBJ2-3, with 11 bases fitting TRBD2. The CDR3 has 14 amino acids. From germline, CDR1 is SGHRS and CDR2 YFSETQ. Trimming took 10 bases from V and 3 from J; bases not matched to a gene: 7. The CDR3 protein is CASTSGGLTDTQYF. CDR3 bases: TGCGCCTCCACTAGCGGGGGATTAACAGATACGCAGTATTTT.

The chain joins TRBV9 to TRBJ1-6, with 7 positions matching TRBD1. CDR3 size: 17 residues. CDR1 and CDR2 from the germline V gene are SGDLS and YYNGEE. V dropped 3 bases and J dropped 5; count of bases not matched to a gene: 11. The CDR3 nucleotides are TGTGCCAGCAGCGCGGGACAGCCAGGCCTTAATAATTCACCCCTCCACTTT. Translating it yields CASSAGQPGLNNSPLHF. The complete variable domain, with remaining parts taken from reference TRBV9 and TRBJ1-6, reads DSGVTQTPKHLITATGQRVTLRCSPRSGDLSVYWYQQSLDQGLQFLIQYYNGEERAKGNILERFSAQQFPDLHSELNLSSLELGDSALYFCASSAGQPGLNNSPLHFGNGTRLTVT.

The chain couples TRBV19 to TRBJ1-1; D is ambiguous. With 3 bases removed from V and 1 base from J, the gap between germline ends came to 6 bases. The V gene's germline CDR1 is LNHDA and CDR2 SQIVND (reference sequence). The CDR3 loop spans 13 amino acids. The CDR3 is CASSISGNTEAFF. CDR3 nucleotides: TGTGCCAGTAGTATCTCAGGGAACACTGAAGCTTTCTTT.

J is TRBJ2-1 and V is TRBV11-3, with 7 bases that match TRBD1. The CDR3 loop spans 15 amino acids. Germline trimming cut 6 bases from V and 3 bases from J; bases unmatched to any gene: 8. The germline CDR1 and CDR2 sequences are SGHNT and YENEEA. CDR3 coding DNA: TGTGCCAGCAGTCACCCGGGACAGAACTACAATGAGCAGTTCTTC. Protein: CASSHPGQNYNEQFF.

The rearrangement joins TRBV27 to TRBJ2-1; 7 bases fit TRBD2. V was clipped by 10 bases and J by 2 bases; unmatched bases: 11. This CDR3 is 15 amino acids long. Per germline, CDR1 MNHEY and CDR2 SMNVEV (reference sequence). CDR3 in amino acids: CATTPRGGTYNEQFF. CDR3 nucleotides: TGTGCCACCACCCCCCGGGGAGGGACCTACAATGAGCAGTTCTTC.

This clone turned up a few times. The V and J genes are TRBV6-5 and TRBJ2-5; D may be TRBD1 (5 bases). Germline assignment: CDR1 MNHEY and CDR2 SVGAGI. This CDR3 comprises 13 residues. The germline V and J ends were trimmed by 2 bases and 2 bases, with 6 bases remaining between them. The CDR3 nucleotides read TGTGCCAGCAGTTACAGGGGACAAGAGACCCAGTACTTC. Translating it yields CASSYRGQETQYF.

This clone has only a few counts. The chain has TRBV6-6 and TRBJ2-1; D might be TRBD1 (5 bases). CDR1 is MNHNY and CDR2 is SVGAGI in the germline V gene (reference sequence). CDR3 size: 15 residues. Trimming shortened V by 2 bases and J by 3 bases, and 11 bases separated the two germline ends. The CDR3 DNA sequence: TGTGCCAGCAGTTACCGAAGGACAAGCTACAATGAGCAGTTCTTC. Protein sequence: CASSYRRTSYNEQFF.

The genes are TRBV9 and TRBJ1-2; no clear D gene. The CDR3 loop spans 11 amino acids. The V end was cut by 4 bases, the J end by 8 bases, with 9 bases between. Germline-derived CDR1 and CDR2 are SGDLS and YYNGEE. DNA of the CDR3: TGTGCCAGCAGCTCTCGGTGGGGCTACACCTTC. Its translation is CASSSRWGYTF.

The V gene is TRBV6-5, the J gene TRBJ2-1; TRBD2 aligns across 10 bases. J gave up 3 bases and V 2 bases, and 1 base lay outside the gene matches. The CDR3 has 15 amino acids. Looked up from germline, CDR1 is MNHEY and CDR2 is SVGAGI. CDR3 region: CASSYERGGYNEQFF. DNA of the CDR3: TGTGCCAGCAGTTACGAGCGGGGGGGCTACAATGAGCAGTTCTTC.